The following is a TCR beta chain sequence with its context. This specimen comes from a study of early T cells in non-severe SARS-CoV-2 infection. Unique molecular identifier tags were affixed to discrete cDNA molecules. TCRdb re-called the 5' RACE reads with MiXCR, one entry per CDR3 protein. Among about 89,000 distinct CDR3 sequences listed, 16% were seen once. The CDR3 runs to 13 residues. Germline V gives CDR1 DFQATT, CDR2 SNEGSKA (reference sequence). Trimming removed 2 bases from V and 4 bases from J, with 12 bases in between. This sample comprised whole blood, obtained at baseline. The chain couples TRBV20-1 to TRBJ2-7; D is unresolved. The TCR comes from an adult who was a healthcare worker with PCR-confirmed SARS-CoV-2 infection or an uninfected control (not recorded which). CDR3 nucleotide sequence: TGCAGTGCTAGAATGGACGCTCCGTACGAGCAGTACTTC. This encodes CSARMDAPYEQYF.